A single sample is the source of the 32 T cell receptor beta chains below, sequenced in a study of cytomegalovirus exposure and HLA in healthy donors. Use of 60 Vbeta and 13 Jbeta primers characterized the PCR. Using immunoSEQ multiplex PCR, the repertoire was profiled, and TCRdb retains in-frame clones only, with some absent. Among under 200,000 clones listed, 75% to 85% were seen once. Sequencing input: PBMCs. All receptors come from a male donor in good health and CMV-seropositive.

A few counts support this clone. The chain uses TRBV7-2 and TRBJ2-5; 9 positions agree with TRBD2. This CDR3 region has 17 residues. The V gene's germline CDR1 is SGHTA and CDR2 FQGNSA. V lost 5 bases, J lost 4 bases, and 14 bases stayed unmatched. DNA for the CDR3: TGTGCCAGCAGCCCCAAATACCGGCGGGAGGGCCGAGAGACCCAGTACTTC. Translating gives CASSPKYRREGRETQYF.

The chain recombines TRBV27 with TRBJ2-4, with 8 bases matching TRBD1. This CDR3 spans 15 amino acids. V trimming: 3 bases; J trimming: 6 bases; junction bases outside the gene matches: 7. Germline loops: CDR1 MNHEY, CDR2 SMNVEV (reference sequence). CDR3 in DNA: TGTGCCAGCAGTTTCCTGGACAGGGAGGCAAACATTCAGTACTTC. Amino acids: CASSFLDREANIQYF.

This clone was observed a single time. This rearrangement joins TRBV19 to TRBJ1-6; 7 nucleotides match TRBD1. Germline V gene data show CDR1 as LNHDA and CDR2 as SQIVND (reference sequence). With 9 bases clipped from V and 9 bases from J, the junction kept 11 bases outside the gene matches. The length of the CDR3 is 14 residues. CDR3 coding DNA: TGTGCCAGCATGCTGGGACAGAGTGGTTCACCCCTCCACTTT. Its protein is CASMLGQSGSPLHF.

The count of this clone is one. The chain is built from TRBV19 and TRBJ2-2; TRBD1 aligns across 8 bases. Trimming cost V 7 bases and J 5 bases; bases outside gene matches: 9. Germline CDR1 is LNHDA and CDR2 is SQIVND (reference sequence). The CDR3 covers 15 residues. The CDR3 region has the DNA TGTGCCAGTACCTCCGCCAGGGGGCGAACCGGGGAGCTGTTTTTT. The encoded protein is CASTSARGRTGELFF. Full variable domain (missing parts from reference TRBV19 and TRBJ2-2): DGGITQSPKYLFRKEGQNVTLSCEQNLNHDAMYWYRQDPGQGLRLIYYSQIVNDFQKGDIAEGYSVSREKKESFPLTVTSAQKNPTAFYLCASTSARGRTGELFFGEGSRLTVL.

This clone was observed a handful of times. The chain carries TRBV19 and TRBJ1-2; weak D call: TRBD1 (5 bases). CDR3 length equals 17 residues. V lost 4 bases to trimming and J lost 0 bases, with 18 bases between them. CDR1 and CDR2 from the germline V gene are LNHDA and SQIVND (reference sequence). CDR3 amino acids: CASSKGIFEYTNYGYTF. In DNA form, the CDR3 reads TGTGCCAGTAGTAAGGGGATTTTTGAGTACACTAACTATGGCTACACCTTC.

The chain joins TRBV11-2 to TRBJ2-1, with D tentatively TRBD1 (6 bases). Deletions cut 5 bases from V and 6 bases from J, with 17 bases between. Germline assignment: CDR1 SGHAT and CDR2 FQNNGV. The CDR3 contains 15 residues. The CDR3 is CASSTQGQGFNEQFF. DNA for the CDR3: TGTGCCAGCAGCACCCAAGGGCAGGGGTTCAATGAGCAGTTCTTC. The variable domain in full, completed from reference TRBV11-2 and TRBJ2-1, reads EAGVAQSPRYKIIEKRQSVAFWCNPISGHATLYWYQQILGQGPKLLIQFQNNGVVDDSQLPKDRFSAERLKGVDSTLKIQPAKLEDSAVYLCASSTQGQGFNEQFFGPGTRLTVL.

The chain joins TRBV19 to TRBJ2-3, with D possibly being TRBD1 (6 bases). The CDR3 has 13 amino acids. Germline V gene lookup returns CDR1 LNHDA and CDR2 SQIVND (reference sequence). Trimming took off 7 bases at V and 1 base at J, with 9 bases between the two ends. CDR3 coding DNA: TGTGCCAGTACCACAGGGCGCACAGATACGCAGTATTTT. Translated: CASTTGRTDTQYF.

The chain uses TRBV30 and TRBJ2-7, with 7 bases identical to TRBD1. Germline assignment: CDR1 GTSNPN and CDR2 SVGIG (reference sequence). This CDR3 comprises 15 residues. The trim removed 2 bases at V and 1 base at J, leaving 8 bases unmatched. CDR3 nucleotides: TGTGCCTGGAGTCTTTCGACAGGGACATCCTACGAGCAGTACTTC. Its protein is CAWSLSTGTSYEQYF.

The chain uses TRBV4-2 and TRBJ2-1, with 12 bases that match TRBD2. V shed 0 bases, J shed 6 bases, and the junction held 15 bases outside the gene matches. The germline CDR1 and CDR2 sequences are LGHNA and YNFKEQ. The CDR3 has 20 residues. The CDR3 sequence: CASSQESSSGRVGVGNEQFF. CDR3 bases: TGTGCCAGCAGCCAAGAATCGTCTAGCGGGAGGGTGGGAGTTGGCAATGAGCAGTTCTTC.

The chain has TRBV5-1 and TRBJ1-1; D remains ambiguous. There are 13 residues in the CDR3. Germline V gene lookup returns CDR1 SGHRS and CDR2 YFSETQ. With 2 bases removed from V and 8 bases from J, the gap between germline ends came to 13 bases. DNA of the CDR3: TGCGCCAGCAGCTTATGGAGGGAAAAAGAAGCTTTCTTT. This sequence encodes CASSLWREKEAFF. The full variable domain, with the rest looked up from reference TRBV5-1 and TRBJ1-1, is KAGVTQTPRYLIKTRGQQVTLSCSPISGHRSVSWYQQTPGQGLQFLFEYFSETQRNKGNFPGRFSGRQFSNSRSEMNVSTLELGDSALYLCASSLWREKEAFFGQGTRLTVV.

The chain couples TRBV12-1 to TRBJ1-3; the DNA was not used to check the table's D call, TRBD1. TRBV12-1 is assigned pseudogene status. The length of the CDR3 is 17 residues. The CDR3 DNA is TGTGCCAGCAGCTTTGTTATACAGGGGGCTTCTGGAAACACCATATATTTT. It codes for CASSFVIQGASGNTIYF.

About this clone itself: The junction and the germline gene differ at one end; a read error may be behind it. The genes are TRBV7-9 and TRBJ2-3, with TRBD2 matching over 9 bases. The germline V gene has CDR1 SEHNR and CDR2 FQNEAQ (reference sequence). The CDR3 extends over 17 amino acids. The CDR3 DNA reads as TGTTCCAGCAGCTTACTTAGCGGGGGCACTAGCACAGATACGCAGTATTTT. It codes for CSSSLLSGGTSTDTQYF.

V and J are TRBV19 and TRBJ2-7; D remains unclear. CDR1 LNHDA and CDR2 SQIVND come from the germline V gene (reference sequence). V was trimmed by 0 bases and J by 0 bases, leaving 12 bases between them. The CDR3 runs to 16 residues. CDR3 nucleotide sequence: TGTGCCAGTAGTATAGAACCCCGACGGAGCTCCTACGAGCAGTACTTC. Translated: CASSIEPRRSSYEQYF.

This clone was seen more than once but under ten times. CDR3 coding DNA: TGTGCCAGCAGCCGGCGGGACTCCTACAATGAGCAGTTCTTC. It codes for CASSRRDSYNEQFF. The chain employs TRBV4-2 and TRBJ2-1, with a possible D match to TRBD2 (6 bases). V was shortened by 4 bases and J by 0 bases, with 7 bases between the two germline ends. Germline loops: CDR1 LGHNA, CDR2 YNFKEQ. The CDR3 spans 14 residues.

The chain combines TRBV21-1 with TRBJ1-2; no DNA check was done on the table's D call, TRBD1. TRBV21-1 is termed a pseudogene. The CDR3 runs 16 residues. The CDR3 bases are TGTGCCAGCAGCCAGCACCGACAGGGGAACAACTATGGCTACACCTTC. Translation: CASSQHRQGNNYGYTF.

V gene TRBV7-2 combines with J gene TRBJ1-2; D is possibly TRBD1 (5 bases). The CDR3 covers 14 residues. The V end lost 5 bases, the J end lost 3 bases, and 13 bases lay between the germline ends. CDR1 and CDR2 (germline): SGHTA, FQGNSA. CDR3 sequence: CASSVVGEDYGYTF. For the CDR3, the DNA is TGTGCCAGCAGCGTGGTGGGGGAGGACTATGGCTACACCTTC.

The chain has TRBV4-3 and TRBJ1-1; tentative D call: TRBD1 (6 bases). Trimming removed 0 bases at V and 1 base at J, with 15 bases between. The CDR3 is 17 amino acids. Germline lookup yields CDR1 LGHNA and CDR2 YSLEER. CDR3: CASSQDKGPGQNTEAFF. The CDR3 DNA reads TGCGCCAGCAGCCAAGATAAGGGGCCGGGACAGAACACTGAAGCTTTCTTT.

This clone was counted only a few times. The chain links TRBV15 to TRBJ2-7, with a tentative D call TRBD2 (6 bases). Trimming pared 0 bases from V and 8 bases from J, leaving 17 bases between. CDR1 LNHNV and CDR2 YYDKDF come from the germline V gene (reference sequence). The CDR3 consists of 15 residues. The CDR3 is CATSRDGGAEMKQYF. DNA for the CDR3: TGTGCCACCAGCAGAGACGGAGGGGCAGAAATGAAGCAGTACTTC.

This clone was recorded only once. The DNA for the CDR3 is TGCGCCAGCAGCTTGGGCCCCGAGGTAGCCTACGAGCAGTACTTC. Protein sequence: CASSLGPEVAYEQYF. The genes are TRBV5-1 and TRBJ2-7; unclear D gene. V shed 0 bases and J shed 2 bases, with 12 bases lying between them. The CDR3 sequence is 15 residues long. Germline V CDR1 and CDR2: SGHRS, YFSETQ.

The J gene is TRBJ1-6, the V gene TRBV19; TRBD1 might be the D (6 bases). Trimming took 4 bases from V and 9 from J, leaving 16 bases between them. Germline V gene sequence: CDR1 LNHDA, CDR2 SQIVND (reference sequence). CDR3 size: 15 residues. The CDR3 protein is CASSRDNLQGSPLHF. CDR3 nucleotides: TGTGCCAGTAGTAGGGACAATCTTCAGGGTTCACCCCTCCACTTT.

In its sample, this clone was seen a few times. The chain combines TRBV11-1 with TRBJ2-7, with TRBD1 matching over 10 bases. V gave up 4 bases and J gave up 6 bases; unmatched junction bases: 9. Germline V CDR1 and CDR2: SGHAT, FQDESV (reference sequence). The CDR3 totals 15 residues. DNA of the CDR3: TGTGCCAGCAGCTCTCGTCGGACAGGGGGACTCGAGCAGTACTTC. Its translation is CASSSRRTGGLEQYF.

J is TRBJ2-5 and V is TRBV28; 8 bases agree with TRBD2. V gave up 3 bases and J gave up 7 bases; unmatched junction bases: 10. The CDR3 is 15 amino acids. CDR1 and CDR2 (germline): MDHEN, SYDVKM. The CDR3 DNA reads as TGTGCCAGCAGTTTTGGTAGCGGGGAGACGGGGACCCAGTACTTC. Translated: CASSFGSGETGTQYF.

Note on this clone: The identical CDR3 is also encoded by other nucleotide sequences in the sample. CDR3 loop: CASSYNRGTDTQYF. Here the CDR3 DNA reads TGTGCCAGCAGTTATAACAGGGGAACAGATACGCAGTATTTT. The chain joins TRBV6-5 to TRBJ2-3, with 7 bases fitting TRBD1. The CDR3 runs to 14 residues. J was trimmed by 3 bases and V by 3 bases; bases with no gene match: 3. The germline gives CDR1 MNHEY, CDR2 SVGAGI.

This sequence joins TRBV7-2 and TRBJ2-5, with D uncertain. Germline V gives CDR1 SGHTA, CDR2 FQGNSA. Trimming took off 6 bases at V and 1 base at J, with 9 bases between the two ends. CDR3 length equals 13 residues. The CDR3 nucleotides read TGTGCCAGCAGAACAACGCCCCAAGAGACCCAGTACTTC. Its translation is CASRTTPQETQYF.

The chain joins TRBV6-5 to TRBJ1-6; TRBD1 matches at 8 bases. After removal of 7 bases from V and 7 bases from J, the junction contained 6 bases not matched to a gene. Germline CDR1 MNHEY, CDR2 SVGAGI. The CDR3 consists of 14 residues. The chain's CDR3 is CASTGTGRNSPLHF. The CDR3 DNA follows: TGTGCCAGCACAGGGACAGGACGGAATTCACCCCTCCACTTT.

The chain couples TRBV5-6 to TRBJ1-5; the match to TRBD1 covers 8 bases. Germline CDR1 reads SGHDT; CDR2 reads YYEEEE. The CDR3 runs to 15 residues. The J segment lost 5 bases and the V segment lost 2 bases, leaving 6 bases of the junction unmatched. The CDR3 loop is CASSLGQGGHQPQHF. DNA for the CDR3: TGTGCCAGCAGCTTAGGACAGGGAGGTCATCAGCCCCAGCATTTT.

Here the CDR3 DNA reads TGTGCCAGCTACACGCCCAGGGGTCACGAGCAGTACTTC. It codes for CASYTPRGHEQYF. The chain uses TRBV6-5 and TRBJ2-7; tentative D call: TRBD1 (6 bases). This CDR3 spans 13 amino acids. Germline assignment: CDR1 MNHEY and CDR2 SVGAGI. V was trimmed by 8 bases and J by 5 bases, leaving 16 bases between them.

The rearrangement links TRBV7-2 to TRBJ1-2; 7 bases fit TRBD1. V trimming: 4 bases; J trimming: 7 bases; junction bases outside the gene matches: 9. Germline values: CDR1 SGHTA, CDR2 FQGNSA. There are 14 residues in the CDR3. Here the CDR3 DNA reads TGTGCCAGCAGCTATAAAACAGGGGTGGTTGGCTACACCTTC. It encodes CASSYKTGVVGYTF.

The V call is TRBV18, the J call TRBJ2-5; 8 bases line up with TRBD1. CDR3 size: 15 residues. The germline gives CDR1 KGHSH, CDR2 LQKENI. V was clipped by 0 bases and J by 4 bases; unmatched bases: 4. CDR3 region: CASSPPAGGRETQYF. The DNA of the CDR3 is TGTGCCAGCTCACCACCGGCAGGGGGCAGAGAGACCCAGTACTTC.

This chain connects TRBV18 to TRBJ1-3; 7 nucleotides agree with TRBD1. This CDR3 has 17 amino acids. Germline CDR1 and CDR2: KGHSH and LQKENI. The ends lost 2 bases at V and 0 bases at J; junction bases unmatched: 7. The CDR3 nucleotides are TGTGCCAGCTCACCAGCGACAGGGATCCGCTCTGGAAACACCATATATTTT. This gives the protein CASSPATGIRSGNTIYF.

The rearrangement links TRBV5-8 to TRBJ1-4, with a tentative D call TRBD1 (6 bases). Germline lookup yields CDR1 SGHTS and CDR2 YDEGEE. CDR3 size: 15 residues. The V end was cut by 4 bases, the J end by 5 bases, with 15 bases between. The CDR3 spells CASSTGTRENEKLFF. DNA for the CDR3: TGTGCCAGCAGCACCGGGACACGTGAAAATGAAAAACTGTTTTTT.

DNA of the CDR3: TGTGCCAGCAGTCTAGCTACCACCTACGAGCAGTACTTC. Translation: CASSLATTYEQYF. V gene TRBV7-9 combines with J gene TRBJ2-7, with D maybe TRBD2 (5 bases). The CDR3 runs to 13 residues. Trimming pared 6 bases from V and 2 bases from J, leaving 11 bases between. Germline CDR1 and CDR2: SEHNR and FQNEAQ (reference sequence).